This T cell receptor (beta chain) was sequenced during a study of shared clonotypes between healthy human individuals. In the study overall: Donor ages ranged 18 to 49 years: a couple of women, a few men. The plates for each donor numbered three CD4 naive, three CD4 memory, two CD8 naive and one CD8 memory.

Naive CD8 cells were CD45RO-negative, positively selected for CCR7, excluding terminally differentiated effector memory CD45RA+ cells. Data came from immunoSEQ multiplex PCR; TCRdb stores just in-frame clones and leaves some out. Seen here are approximately 740,000 clones, nearly 95% observed once, and the top ten hold nearly 25%. This clone appeared a single time. Germline V CDR1 and CDR2: ENHRY, SYGVKD. This CDR3 has 16 amino acids. After removal of 6 bases from V and 0 bases from J, the junction contained 7 bases not matched to a gene. The J gene is TRBJ2-1, the V gene TRBV10-3; 8 bases match TRBD2. The receptor was isolated from a man aged 25 to 45 in good health. The sequencing input was naive CD8+ T cells sorted from blood. CDR3 region: CAIRNSGEPSYNEQFF. CDR3 sequence (DNA): TGTGCCATCAGAAATAGCGGGGAGCCCTCCTACAATGAGCAGTTCTTC.